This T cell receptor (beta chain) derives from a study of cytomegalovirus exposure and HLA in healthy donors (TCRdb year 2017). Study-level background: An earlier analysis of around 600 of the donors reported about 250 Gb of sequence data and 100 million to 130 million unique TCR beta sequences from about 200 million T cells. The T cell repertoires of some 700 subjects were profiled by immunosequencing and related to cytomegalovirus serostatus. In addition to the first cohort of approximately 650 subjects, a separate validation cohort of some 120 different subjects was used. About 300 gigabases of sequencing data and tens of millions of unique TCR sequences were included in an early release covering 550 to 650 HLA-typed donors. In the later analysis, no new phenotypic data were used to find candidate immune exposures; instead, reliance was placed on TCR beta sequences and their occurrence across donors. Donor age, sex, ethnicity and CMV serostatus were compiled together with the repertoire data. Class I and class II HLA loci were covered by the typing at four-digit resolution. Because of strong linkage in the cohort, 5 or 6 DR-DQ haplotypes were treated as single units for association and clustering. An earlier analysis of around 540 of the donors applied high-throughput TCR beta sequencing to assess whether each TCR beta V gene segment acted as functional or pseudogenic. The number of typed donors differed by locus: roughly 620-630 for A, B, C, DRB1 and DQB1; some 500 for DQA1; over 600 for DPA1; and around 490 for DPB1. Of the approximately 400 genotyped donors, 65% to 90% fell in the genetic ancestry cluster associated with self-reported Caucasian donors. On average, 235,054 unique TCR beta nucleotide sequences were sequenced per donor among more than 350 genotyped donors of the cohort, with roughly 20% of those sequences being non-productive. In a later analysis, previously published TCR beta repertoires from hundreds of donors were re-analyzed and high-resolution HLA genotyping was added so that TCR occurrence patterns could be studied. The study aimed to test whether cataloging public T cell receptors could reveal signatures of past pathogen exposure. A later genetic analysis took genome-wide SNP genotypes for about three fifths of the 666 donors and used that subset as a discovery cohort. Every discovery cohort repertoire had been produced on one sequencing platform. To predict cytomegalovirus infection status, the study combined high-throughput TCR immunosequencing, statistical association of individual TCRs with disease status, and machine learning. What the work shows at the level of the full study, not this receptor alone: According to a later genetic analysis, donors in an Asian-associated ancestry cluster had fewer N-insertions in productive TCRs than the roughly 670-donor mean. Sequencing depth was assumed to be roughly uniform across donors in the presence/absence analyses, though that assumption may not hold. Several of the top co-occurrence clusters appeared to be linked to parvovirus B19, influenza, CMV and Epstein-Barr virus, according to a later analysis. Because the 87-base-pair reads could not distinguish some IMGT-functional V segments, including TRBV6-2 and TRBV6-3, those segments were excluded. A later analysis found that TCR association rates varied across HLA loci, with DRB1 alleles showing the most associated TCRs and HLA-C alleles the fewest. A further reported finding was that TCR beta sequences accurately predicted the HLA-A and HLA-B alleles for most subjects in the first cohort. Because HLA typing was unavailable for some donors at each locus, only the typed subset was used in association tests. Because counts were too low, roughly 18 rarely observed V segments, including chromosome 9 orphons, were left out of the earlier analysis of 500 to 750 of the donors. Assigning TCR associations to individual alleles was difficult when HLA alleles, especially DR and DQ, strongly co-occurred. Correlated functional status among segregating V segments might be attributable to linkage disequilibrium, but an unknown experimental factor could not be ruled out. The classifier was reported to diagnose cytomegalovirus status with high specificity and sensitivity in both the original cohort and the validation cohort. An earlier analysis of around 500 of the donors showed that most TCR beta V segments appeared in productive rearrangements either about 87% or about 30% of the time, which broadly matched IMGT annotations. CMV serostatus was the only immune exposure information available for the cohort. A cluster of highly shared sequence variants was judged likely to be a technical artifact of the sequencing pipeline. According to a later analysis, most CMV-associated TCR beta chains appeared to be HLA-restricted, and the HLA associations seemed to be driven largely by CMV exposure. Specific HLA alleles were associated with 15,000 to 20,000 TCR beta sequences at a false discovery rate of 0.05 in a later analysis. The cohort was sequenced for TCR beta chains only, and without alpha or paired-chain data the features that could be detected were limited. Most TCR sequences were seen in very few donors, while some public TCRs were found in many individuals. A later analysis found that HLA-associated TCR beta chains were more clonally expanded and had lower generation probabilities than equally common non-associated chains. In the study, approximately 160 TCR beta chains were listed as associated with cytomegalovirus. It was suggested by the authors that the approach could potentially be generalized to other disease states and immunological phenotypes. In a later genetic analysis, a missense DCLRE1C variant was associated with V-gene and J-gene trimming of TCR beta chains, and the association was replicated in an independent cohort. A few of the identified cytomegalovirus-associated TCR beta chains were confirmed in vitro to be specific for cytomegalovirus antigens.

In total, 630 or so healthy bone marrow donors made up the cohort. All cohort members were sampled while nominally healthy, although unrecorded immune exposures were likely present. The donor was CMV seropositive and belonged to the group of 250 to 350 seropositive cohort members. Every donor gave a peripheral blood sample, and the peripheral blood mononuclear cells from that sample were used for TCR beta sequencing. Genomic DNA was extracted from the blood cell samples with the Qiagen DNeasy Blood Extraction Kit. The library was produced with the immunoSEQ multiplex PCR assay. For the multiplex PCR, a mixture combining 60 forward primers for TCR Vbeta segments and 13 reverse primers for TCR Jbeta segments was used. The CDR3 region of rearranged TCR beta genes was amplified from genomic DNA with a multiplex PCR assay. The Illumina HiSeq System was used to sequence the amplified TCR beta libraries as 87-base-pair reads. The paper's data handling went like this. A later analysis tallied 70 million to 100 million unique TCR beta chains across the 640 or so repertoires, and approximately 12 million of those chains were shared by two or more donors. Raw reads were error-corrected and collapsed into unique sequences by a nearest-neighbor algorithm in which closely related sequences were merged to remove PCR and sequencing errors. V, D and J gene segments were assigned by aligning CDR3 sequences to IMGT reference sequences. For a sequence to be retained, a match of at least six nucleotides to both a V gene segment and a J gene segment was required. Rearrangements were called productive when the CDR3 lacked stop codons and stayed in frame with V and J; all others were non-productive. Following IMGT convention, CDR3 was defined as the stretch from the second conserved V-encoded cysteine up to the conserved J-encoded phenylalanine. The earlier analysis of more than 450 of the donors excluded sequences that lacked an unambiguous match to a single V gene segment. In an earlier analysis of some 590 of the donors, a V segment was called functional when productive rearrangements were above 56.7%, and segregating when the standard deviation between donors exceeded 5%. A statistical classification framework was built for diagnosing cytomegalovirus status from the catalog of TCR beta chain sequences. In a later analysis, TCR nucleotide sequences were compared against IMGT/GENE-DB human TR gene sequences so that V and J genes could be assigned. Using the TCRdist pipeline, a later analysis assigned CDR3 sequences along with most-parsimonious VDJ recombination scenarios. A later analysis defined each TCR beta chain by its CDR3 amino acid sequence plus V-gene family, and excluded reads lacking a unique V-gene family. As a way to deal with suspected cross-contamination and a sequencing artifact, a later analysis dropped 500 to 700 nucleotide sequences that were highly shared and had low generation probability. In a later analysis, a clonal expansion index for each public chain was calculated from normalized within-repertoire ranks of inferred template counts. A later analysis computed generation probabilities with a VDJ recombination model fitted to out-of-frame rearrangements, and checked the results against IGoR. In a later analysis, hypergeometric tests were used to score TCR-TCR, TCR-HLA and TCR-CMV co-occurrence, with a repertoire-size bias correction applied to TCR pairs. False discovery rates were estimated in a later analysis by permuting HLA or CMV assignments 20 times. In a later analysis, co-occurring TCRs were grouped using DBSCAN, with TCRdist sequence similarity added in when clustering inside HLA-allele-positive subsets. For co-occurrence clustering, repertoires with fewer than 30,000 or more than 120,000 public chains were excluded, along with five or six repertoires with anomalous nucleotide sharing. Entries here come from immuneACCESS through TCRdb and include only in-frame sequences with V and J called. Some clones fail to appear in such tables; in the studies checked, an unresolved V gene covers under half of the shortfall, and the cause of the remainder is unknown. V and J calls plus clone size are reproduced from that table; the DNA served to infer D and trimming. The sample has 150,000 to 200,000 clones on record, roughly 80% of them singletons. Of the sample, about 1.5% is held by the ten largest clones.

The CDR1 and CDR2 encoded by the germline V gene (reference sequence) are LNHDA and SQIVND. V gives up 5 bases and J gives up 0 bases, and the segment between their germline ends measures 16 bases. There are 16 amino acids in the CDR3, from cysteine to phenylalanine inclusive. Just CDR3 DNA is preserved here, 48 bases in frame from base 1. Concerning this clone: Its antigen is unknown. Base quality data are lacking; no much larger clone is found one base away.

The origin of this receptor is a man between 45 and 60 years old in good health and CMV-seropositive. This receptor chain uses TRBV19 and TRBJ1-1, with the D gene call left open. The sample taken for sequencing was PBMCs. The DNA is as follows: TGTGCCAGTAGTCCGTTCCCTTCGAGTATGAACACTGAAGCTTTCTTT. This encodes CASSPFPSSMNTEAFF.